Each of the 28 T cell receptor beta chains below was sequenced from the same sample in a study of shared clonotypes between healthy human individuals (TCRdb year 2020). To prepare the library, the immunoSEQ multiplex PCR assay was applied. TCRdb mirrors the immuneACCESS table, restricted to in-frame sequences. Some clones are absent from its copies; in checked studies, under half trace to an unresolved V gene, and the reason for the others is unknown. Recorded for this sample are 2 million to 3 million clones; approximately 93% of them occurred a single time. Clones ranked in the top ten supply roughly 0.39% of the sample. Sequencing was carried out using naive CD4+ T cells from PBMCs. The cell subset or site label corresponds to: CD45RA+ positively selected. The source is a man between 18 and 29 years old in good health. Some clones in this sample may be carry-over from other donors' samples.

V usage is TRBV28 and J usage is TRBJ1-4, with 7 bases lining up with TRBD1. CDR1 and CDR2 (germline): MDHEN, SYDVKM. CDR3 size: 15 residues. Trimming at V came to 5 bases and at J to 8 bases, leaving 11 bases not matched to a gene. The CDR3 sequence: CASSDNRGSGEKLFF. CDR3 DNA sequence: TGTGCCAGCAGTGATAACAGGGGAAGCGGCGAAAAACTGTTTTTT.

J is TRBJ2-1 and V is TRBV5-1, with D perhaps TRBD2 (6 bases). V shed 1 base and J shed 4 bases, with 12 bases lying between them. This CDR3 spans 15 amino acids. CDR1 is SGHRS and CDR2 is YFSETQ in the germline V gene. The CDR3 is CASSLLPGEYNEQFF. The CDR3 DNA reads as TGCGCCAGCAGCTTGTTGCCGGGGGAATACAATGAGCAGTTCTTC.

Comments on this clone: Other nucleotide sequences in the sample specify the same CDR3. CDR3 coding DNA: TGTGCCACCAGCAGAGGTCTCAGCTCTGGGGCCAACGTCCTGACTTTC. This translates into CATSRGLSSGANVLTF. The rearrangement uses TRBV15 and TRBJ2-6; no clear D gene. Germline CDR1 is LNHNV and CDR2 is YYDKDF (reference sequence). The CDR3 spans 16 residues. Trimming left V 1 base short and J 0 bases short, with 7 bases between.

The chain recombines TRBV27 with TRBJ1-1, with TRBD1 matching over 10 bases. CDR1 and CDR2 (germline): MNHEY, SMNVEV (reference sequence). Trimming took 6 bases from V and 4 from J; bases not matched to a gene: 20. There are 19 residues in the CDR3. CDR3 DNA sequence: TGTGCCAGCAGCCGAGGGGCACCGGGACAGGGGTTTTTTGGCACTGAAGCTTTCTTT. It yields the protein CASSRGAPGQGFFGTEAFF.

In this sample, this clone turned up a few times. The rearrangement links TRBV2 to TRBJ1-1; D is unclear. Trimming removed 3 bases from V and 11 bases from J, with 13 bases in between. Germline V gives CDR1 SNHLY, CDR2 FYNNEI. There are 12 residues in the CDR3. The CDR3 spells CASSEDGPGAFF. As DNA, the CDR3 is TGTGCCAGCAGTGAGGACGGCCCTGGGGCTTTCTTT.

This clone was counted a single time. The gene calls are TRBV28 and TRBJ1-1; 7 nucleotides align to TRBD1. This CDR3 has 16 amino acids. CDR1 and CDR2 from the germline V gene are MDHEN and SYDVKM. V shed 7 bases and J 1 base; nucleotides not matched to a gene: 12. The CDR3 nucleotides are TGTGCCAGCACCCAGGGGGGTCCCCCTGGGAACACTGAAGCTTTCTTT. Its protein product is CASTQGGPPGNTEAFF.

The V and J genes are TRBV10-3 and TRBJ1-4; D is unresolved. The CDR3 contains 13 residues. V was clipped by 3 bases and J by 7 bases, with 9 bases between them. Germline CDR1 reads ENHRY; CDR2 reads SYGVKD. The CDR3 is CAISDRPGEKLFF. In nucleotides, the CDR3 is TGTGCCATCAGTGACAGGCCGGGTGAAAAACTGTTTTTT.

In DNA, the CDR3 is TGTGCCAGCAGTCGAGACAGGGGTTATGAAAAACTGTTTTTT. Its protein is CASSRDRGYEKLFF. This sequence joins TRBV7-9 and TRBJ1-4, with TRBD1 matching over 8 bases. V shed 6 bases, J shed 6 bases, and the junction held 6 bases outside the gene matches. Germline loops: CDR1 SEHNR, CDR2 FQNEAQ (reference sequence). The CDR3 spans 14 residues.

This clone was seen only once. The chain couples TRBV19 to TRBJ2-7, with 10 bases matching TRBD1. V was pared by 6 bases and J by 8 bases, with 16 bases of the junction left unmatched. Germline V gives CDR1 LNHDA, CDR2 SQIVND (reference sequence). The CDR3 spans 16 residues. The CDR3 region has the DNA TGTGCCAGTAGCACCCGGGGACAGGGGATCGCCAGGAAGCAGTACTTC. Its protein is CASSTRGQGIARKQYF.

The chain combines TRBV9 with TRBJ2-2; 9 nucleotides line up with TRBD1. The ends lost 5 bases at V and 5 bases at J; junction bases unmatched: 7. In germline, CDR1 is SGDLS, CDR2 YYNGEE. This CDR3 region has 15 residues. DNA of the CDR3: TGTGCCAGCAGTTCCGGGACAGGGTGGACCGGGGAGCTGTTTTTT. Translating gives CASSSGTGWTGELFF.

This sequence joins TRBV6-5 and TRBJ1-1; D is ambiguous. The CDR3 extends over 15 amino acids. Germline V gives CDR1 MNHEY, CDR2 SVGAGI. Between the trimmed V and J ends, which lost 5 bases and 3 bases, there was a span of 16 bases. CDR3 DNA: TGTGCCAGCAGTACACGCGCCGGACGGGACACTGAAGCTTTCTTT. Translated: CASSTRAGRDTEAFF.

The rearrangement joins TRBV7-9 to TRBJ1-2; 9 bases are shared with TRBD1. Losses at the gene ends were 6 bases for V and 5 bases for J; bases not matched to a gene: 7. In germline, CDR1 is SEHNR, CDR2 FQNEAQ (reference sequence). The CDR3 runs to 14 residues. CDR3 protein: CASRPGQGNYGYTF. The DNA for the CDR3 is TGTGCCAGCAGACCGGGACAGGGAAATTATGGCTACACCTTC.

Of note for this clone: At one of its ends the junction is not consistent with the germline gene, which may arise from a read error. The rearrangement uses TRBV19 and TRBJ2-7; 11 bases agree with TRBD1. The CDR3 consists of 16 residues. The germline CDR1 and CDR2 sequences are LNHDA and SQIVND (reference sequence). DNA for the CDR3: TGTGCCAGTAGTATTCCGAGGACAGGGGGCTCCCACGAGCAGTACTTC. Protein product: CASSIPRTGGSHEQYF.

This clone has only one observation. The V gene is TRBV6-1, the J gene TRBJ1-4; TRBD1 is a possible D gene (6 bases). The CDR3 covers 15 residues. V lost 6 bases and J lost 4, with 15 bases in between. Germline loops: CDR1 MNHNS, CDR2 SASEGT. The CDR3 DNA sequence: TGTGCCAGCAGCGGCGTCGGGGGCATTAATGAAAAACTGTTTTTT. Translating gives CASSGVGGINEKLFF.

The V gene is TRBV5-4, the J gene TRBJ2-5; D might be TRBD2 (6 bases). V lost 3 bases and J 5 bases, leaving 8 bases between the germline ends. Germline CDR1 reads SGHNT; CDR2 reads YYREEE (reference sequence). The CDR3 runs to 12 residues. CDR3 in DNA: TGTGCCAGCAGCTCCACTAGCGAGACCCAGTACTTC. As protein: CASSSTSETQYF.

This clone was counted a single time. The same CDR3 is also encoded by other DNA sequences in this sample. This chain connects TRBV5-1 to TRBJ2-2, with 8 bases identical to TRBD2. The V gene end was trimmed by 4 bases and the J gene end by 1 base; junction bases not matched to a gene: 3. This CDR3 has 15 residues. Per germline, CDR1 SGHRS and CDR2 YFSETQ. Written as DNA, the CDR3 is TGCGCCAGCAGCATAGCGGGGCTGAACACCGGGGAGCTGTTTTTT. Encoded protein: CASSIAGLNTGELFF.

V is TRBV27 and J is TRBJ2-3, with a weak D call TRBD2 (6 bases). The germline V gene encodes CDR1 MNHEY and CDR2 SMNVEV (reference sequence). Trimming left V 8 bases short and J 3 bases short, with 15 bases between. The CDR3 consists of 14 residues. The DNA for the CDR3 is TGTGCCAGCCTCGGAGGGCCCGCTACAGATACGCAGTATTTT. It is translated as CASLGGPATDTQYF.

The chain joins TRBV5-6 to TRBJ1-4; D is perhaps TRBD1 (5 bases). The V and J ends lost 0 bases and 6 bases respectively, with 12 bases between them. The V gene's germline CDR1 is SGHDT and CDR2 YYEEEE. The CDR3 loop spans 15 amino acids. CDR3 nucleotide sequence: TGTGCCAGCAGCTTGGGGGACCGGGACCATGAAAAACTGTTTTTT. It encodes CASSLGDRDHEKLFF.

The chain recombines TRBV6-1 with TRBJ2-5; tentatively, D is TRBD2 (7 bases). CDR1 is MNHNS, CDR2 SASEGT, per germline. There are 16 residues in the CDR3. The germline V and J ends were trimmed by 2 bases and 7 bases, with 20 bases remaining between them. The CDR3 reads CASSESSGGGLGTQYF. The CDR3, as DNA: TGTGCCAGCAGTGAATCGTCCGGCGGGGGCTTGGGGACCCAGTACTTC.

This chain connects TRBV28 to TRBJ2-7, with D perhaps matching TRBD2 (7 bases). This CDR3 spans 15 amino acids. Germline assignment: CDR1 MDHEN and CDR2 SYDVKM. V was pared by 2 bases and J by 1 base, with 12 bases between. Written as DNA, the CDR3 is TGTGCCAGCAGTTTACGGGGGGCGGGATCCTACGAGCAGTACTTC. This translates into CASSLRGAGSYEQYF.

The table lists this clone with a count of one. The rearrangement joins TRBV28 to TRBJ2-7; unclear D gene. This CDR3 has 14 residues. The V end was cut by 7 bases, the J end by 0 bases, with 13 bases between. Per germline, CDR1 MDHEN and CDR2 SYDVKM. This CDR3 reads CASNENSPSYEQYF. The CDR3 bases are TGTGCCAGCAACGAAAACAGTCCCTCCTACGAGCAGTACTTC.

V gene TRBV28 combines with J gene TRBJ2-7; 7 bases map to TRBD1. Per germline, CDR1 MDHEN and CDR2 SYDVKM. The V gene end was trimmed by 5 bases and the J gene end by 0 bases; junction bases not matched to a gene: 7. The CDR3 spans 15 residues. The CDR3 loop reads CASSGTGTASYEQYF. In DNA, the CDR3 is TGTGCCAGCAGTGGGACCGGGACAGCCTCCTACGAGCAGTACTTC.

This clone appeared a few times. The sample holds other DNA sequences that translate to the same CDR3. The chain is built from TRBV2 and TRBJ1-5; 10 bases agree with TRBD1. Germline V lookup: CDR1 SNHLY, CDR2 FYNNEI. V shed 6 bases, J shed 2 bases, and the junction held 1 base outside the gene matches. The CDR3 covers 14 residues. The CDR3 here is CASSGTGGNQPQHF. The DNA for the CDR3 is TGTGCCAGCAGCGGGACAGGGGGCAATCAGCCCCAGCATTTT.

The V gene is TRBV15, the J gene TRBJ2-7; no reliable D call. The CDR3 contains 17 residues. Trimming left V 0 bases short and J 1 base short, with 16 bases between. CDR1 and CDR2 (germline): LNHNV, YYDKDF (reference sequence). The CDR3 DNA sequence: TGTGCCACCAGCAGAGATTTGAGGCAGCTTGATTCCTACGAGCAGTACTTC. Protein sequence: CATSRDLRQLDSYEQYF.

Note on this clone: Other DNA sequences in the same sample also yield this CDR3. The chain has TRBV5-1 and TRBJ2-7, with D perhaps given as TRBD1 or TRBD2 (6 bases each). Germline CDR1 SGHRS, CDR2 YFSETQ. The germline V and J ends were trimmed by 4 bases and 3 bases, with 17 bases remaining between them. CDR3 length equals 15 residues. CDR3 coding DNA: TGCGCCAGCAGCCCCGTGGGGGGACAAGGCTACGAGCAGTACTTC. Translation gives CASSPVGGQGYEQYF.

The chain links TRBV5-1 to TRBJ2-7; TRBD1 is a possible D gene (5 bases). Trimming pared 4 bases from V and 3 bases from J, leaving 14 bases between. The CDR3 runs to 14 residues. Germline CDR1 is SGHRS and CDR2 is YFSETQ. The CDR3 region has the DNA TGCGCCAGCAGCGAAACAGGAGCAGGCTACGAGCAGTACTTC. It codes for CASSETGAGYEQYF.

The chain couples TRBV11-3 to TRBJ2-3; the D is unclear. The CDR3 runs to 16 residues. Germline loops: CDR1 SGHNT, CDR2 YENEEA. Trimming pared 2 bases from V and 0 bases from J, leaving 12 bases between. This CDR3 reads CASSLLGGSSTDTQYF. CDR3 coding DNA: TGTGCCAGCAGCTTACTAGGCGGCAGTAGCACAGATACGCAGTATTTT.

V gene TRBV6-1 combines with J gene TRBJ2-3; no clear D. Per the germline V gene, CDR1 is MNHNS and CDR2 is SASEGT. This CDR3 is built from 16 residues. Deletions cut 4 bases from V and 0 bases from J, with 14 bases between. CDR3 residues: CASSVQSRPSTDTQYF. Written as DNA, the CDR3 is TGTGCCAGCAGTGTGCAGTCCCGCCCTAGCACAGATACGCAGTATTTT.